The 8 T cell receptor beta chains listed next were all sequenced from one sample in a study of T cell repertoires in cytomegalovirus infection (dated by TCRdb to about 2019). Sequencing relied on an Illumina HiSeq 1500. TCRdb cleaned the public reads at Q25 with fastp, built clones with MiXCR and kept in-frame beta chains. Rows with a matching CDR3 protein are joined into one entry that keeps the most common DNA and genes. This sample lists hundreds of thousands of distinct CDR3 sequences; around 35% were detected once. Together, the top ten hold 15% to 20% of the sample. Their recognized antigens are unknown. This specimen's treatment or condition label, interpreted: in vitro stimulation with specific CMV peptide epitopes to enrich CMV-specific T cells. The sample consisted of cultured PBMCs, taken from culture after CMV antigen stimulation. These receptors were collected from a human donor in good health (CMV status not recorded). Some clones in this sample may be carry-over from other donors' samples.

CDR3 nucleotides: TGTGCCAGCGCACGACAGGCGTTTAATGAAAAACTGTTTTTT. Protein sequence: CASARQAFNEKLFF. The rearrangement uses TRBV9 and TRBJ1-4; D is perhaps TRBD1 (6 bases). Germline V lookup: CDR1 SGDLS, CDR2 YYNGEE. The CDR3 is 14 residues long. Trimming stripped 7 bases from V and 4 bases from J, with 14 bases between. Complete variable domain (other parts from reference TRBV9 and TRBJ1-4): DSGVTQTPKHLITATGQRVTLRCSPRSGDLSVYWYQQSLDQGLQFLIQYYNGEERAKGNILERFSAQQFPDLHSELNLSSLELGDSALYFCASARQAFNEKLFFGSGTQLSVL.

The chain joins TRBV28 to TRBJ1-5, with D possibly being TRBD1 (6 bases). V lost 6 bases, J lost 6 bases, and 12 bases lay in between. This CDR3 has 13 residues. From germline, CDR1 is MDHEN and CDR2 SYDVKM. The CDR3 protein is CASREGGFQPQHF. CDR3 in DNA: TGTGCCAGCAGGGAAGGGGGGTTTCAGCCCCAGCATTTT.

The chain recombines TRBV6-2 or TRBV6-3 with TRBJ2-7, with a possible D match to TRBD2 (6 bases). V was cut by 6 bases and J by 2 bases, with 17 bases left in between. The CDR3 sequence is 15 residues long. The germline V gene encodes CDR1 MNHEY and CDR2 SVGEGT. The CDR3 DNA is TGTGCCAGCAGCAGAAGCGGGTCCCTAACCTACGAGCAGTACTTC. As protein: CASSRSGSLTYEQYF.

This chain uses TRBV4-3 with TRBJ1-2, with D perhaps matching TRBD1 (6 bases). This CDR3 contains 16 residues. Germline V gives CDR1 LGHNA, CDR2 YSLEER. V was pared by 1 base and J by 2 bases, with 14 bases between. The CDR3 bases are TGCGCCAGCAGCCAAGGGACAGCAAACTTAAACTATGGCTACACCTTC. Translating gives CASSQGTANLNYGYTF.

The chain links TRBV11-2 to TRBJ2-1; the match to TRBD2 covers 8 bases. Looked up from germline, CDR1 is SGHAT and CDR2 is FQNNGV. The V segment lost 2 bases and the J segment 0 bases; nucleotides outside the gene matches: 6. The CDR3 consists of 17 residues. The DNA of the CDR3 is TGTGCCAGCAGCTTACTACTGAGCGGGAGCTCCTACAATGAGCAGTTCTTC. Its protein is CASSLLLSGSSYNEQFF. The whole variable domain, filled in from reference TRBV11-2 and TRBJ2-1, reads EAGVAQSPRYKIIEKRQSVAFWCNPISGHATLYWYQQILGQGPKLLIQFQNNGVVDDSQLPKDRFSAERLKGVDSTLKIQPAKLEDSAVYLCASSLLLSGSSYNEQFFGPGTRLTVL.

This clonotype was counted a few times. The V gene is TRBV19, the J gene TRBJ2-3; D is perhaps TRBD2 (5 bases). V was trimmed by 8 bases and J by 1 base, leaving 22 bases between them. The CDR3 has 17 amino acids. Germline V gene data show CDR1 as LNHDA and CDR2 as SQIVND (reference sequence). The CDR3 region is CASPAEVSRPRTDTQYF. In DNA, the CDR3 is TGTGCCAGTCCGGCGGAGGTGTCCAGGCCCCGCACAGATACGCAGTATTTT.

This clonotype came up a few times. The chain joins TRBV5-6 to TRBJ1-2; D call uncertain. CDR1 SGHDT and CDR2 YYEEEE come from the germline V gene. The CDR3 is made up of 15 amino acids. V lost 0 bases, J lost 8 bases, and 17 bases lay in between. The CDR3 region has the DNA TGTGCCAGCAGCTTGGCCGGGAGTGGCATCAAAGGCTACACCTTC. Its protein is CASSLAGSGIKGYTF.

This clonotype was counted between two and nine times. The chain carries TRBV20-1 and TRBJ1-1; maybe TRBD1 (5 bases). This CDR3 is built from 15 residues. Trimming pared 4 bases from V and 2 bases from J, leaving 17 bases between. CDR1 and CDR2 (germline): DFQATT, SNEGSKA (reference sequence). CDR3 sequence reads: CSATLARAGNTEAFF. In DNA form, the CDR3 reads TGCAGTGCTACCCTAGCCAGGGCGGGAAACACTGAAGCTTTCTTT.